The 15 T cell receptor beta chains below come from one sample, sequenced in a study of T cells in Graves' hyperthyroidism and ophthalmopathy. The CDR3 regions of TCR beta were amplified from RNA transcripts. HTBI primers were employed in a first-round RT-PCR of the TCR CDR3. TCRdb re-derived calls from the multiplex PCR reads in MiXCR, one entry per CDR3 protein. This table has roughly 530,000 distinct CDR3 sequences, about 15% appearing once. Sequencing was done on a sample of blood. Receptor source: a woman aged 18-29 years with Graves' ophthalmopathy.

This clonotype was counted many times. The chain joins TRBV30 to TRBJ1-1; 7 nucleotides match TRBD1. Per the germline V gene, CDR1 is GTSNPN and CDR2 is SVGIG (reference sequence). The junction had 6 bases not matched to a gene; V was cut back by 7 bases and J by 1 base. The CDR3 extends over 13 amino acids. The CDR3 region is CAFSTGPNTEAFF. Here the CDR3 DNA reads TGTGCCTTCTCGACAGGGCCGAACACTGAAGCTTTCTTT.

With regard to this clonotype: This may be a read error: a much more frequent sequence differs by one nucleotide. The V and J genes are TRBV27 and TRBJ1-6; no firm D call. CDR1 is MNHEY, CDR2 SMNVEV, per germline (reference sequence). This CDR3 comprises 16 residues. This CDR3 reads CASSFGPHSHNSPLHF. The CDR3 DNA is TGTGCCAGCAGTTTTGGGCCCCACTCCCATAATTCACCCCTCCACTTT.

This clonotype occurred many times. The V call is TRBV2, the J call TRBJ1-3; D is uncertain. There are 13 residues in the CDR3. Germline assignment: CDR1 SNHLY and CDR2 FYNNEI. V was clipped by 4 bases and J by 4 bases, with 8 bases between them. The CDR3 region is CASSGMGGNTIYF. Written as DNA, the CDR3 is TGTGCCAGCAGTGGGATGGGAGGAAACACCATATATTTT.

This clonotype was counted a few times. The rearrangement joins TRBV6-2 or TRBV6-3 to TRBJ2-3, with 10 nucleotides matching TRBD2. After removal of 6 bases from V and 2 bases from J, the junction contained 11 bases not matched to a gene. CDR1 is MNHEY and CDR2 is SVGEGT in the germline V gene. The CDR3 consists of 17 residues. CDR3 in DNA: TGTGCCAGCAGCCCCGGTGGACTAGCGGATTACACAGATACGCAGTATTTT. Protein: CASSPGGLADYTDTQYF.

This clonotype was seen a few times. The rearrangement uses TRBV15 and TRBJ2-7, with 7 bases fitting TRBD2. The CDR3 length is 12 residues. V lost 9 bases, J lost 6 bases, and 8 bases stayed unmatched. Germline V gene lookup returns CDR1 LNHNV and CDR2 YYDKDF (reference sequence). The CDR3 coding sequence is TGTGCCACGAGCCCTACTAGCGCCGAGCAGTACTTC. It codes for CATSPTSAEQYF.

With regard to this clonotype: This may be a read error, as it is one base from a much larger clone. The J gene is TRBJ2-1, the V gene TRBV12-3 or TRBV12-4, with D maybe TRBD2 (6 bases). Trimming left V 4 bases short and J 10 bases short, with 29 bases between. The CDR3 length is 18 residues. The CDR3 coding sequence is TGTGCCAGCAGTTCACACGGACTACCGGGAGTAGGGTTAGAAGAGCAGTTCTTC. Its protein product is CASSSHGLPGVGLEEQFF.

As for this clonotype: Possible read error: a much larger clone is one base away. The V and J genes are TRBV20-1 and TRBJ2-6; D is perhaps TRBD1 or TRBD2 (5 bases each). Trimming removed 1 base at V and 0 bases at J, with 19 bases between. The CDR3 loop spans 19 amino acids. Germline values: CDR1 DFQATT, CDR2 SNEGSKA (reference sequence). The CDR3 nucleotides read TGCAGTGCTAGAGTAGACATGGGACCACAGAGCTCTGGGGCCAACGTCCTGACTTTC. This encodes CSARVDMGPQSSGANVLTF.

This clonotype was picked up a small number of times. The chain combines TRBV28 with TRBJ2-5, with 12 bases identical to TRBD1. From germline, CDR1 is MDHEN and CDR2 SYDVKM. The CDR3 sequence is 16 residues long. V shed 3 bases and J 4 bases; nucleotides not matched to a gene: 6. The CDR3 region is CASSFGTGGARETQYF. For the CDR3, the DNA is TGTGCCAGCAGTTTCGGGACAGGGGGCGCCCGAGAGACCCAGTACTTC.

The gene calls are TRBV27 and TRBJ1-5; the D gene is possibly TRBD1 (5 bases). V was cut by 2 bases and J by 0 bases, with 11 bases left in between. The germline V gene has CDR1 MNHEY and CDR2 SMNVEV (reference sequence). The CDR3 is 16 amino acids. The DNA for the CDR3 is TGTGCCAGCAGTTTAGCCGGGGCAGTTAGCAATCAGCCCCAGCATTTT. Its protein product is CASSLAGAVSNQPQHF.

The chain recombines TRBV30 with TRBJ1-2; D possibly corresponds to TRBD1 (5 bases). Trimming pared 0 bases from V and 8 bases from J, leaving 13 bases between. The CDR3 runs to 13 residues. Germline CDR1 and CDR2: GTSNPN and SVGIG (reference sequence). DNA of the CDR3: TGTGCCTGGAGTGTACGGGGCCTCCTCGGCTACACCTTC. Amino acid sequence: CAWSVRGLLGYTF.

This clonotype has just a few counts. The chain employs TRBV7-6 and TRBJ1-1; D is possibly TRBD1 (5 bases). The CDR3 has 16 amino acids. The germline V gene has CDR1 SGHVS and CDR2 FNYEAQ. V shed 1 base and J shed 1 base, with 13 bases lying between them. The chain's CDR3 is CASSLVGGDQNTEAFF. In DNA form, the CDR3 reads TGTGCCAGCAGCTTAGTTGGGGGGGACCAGAACACTGAAGCTTTCTTT.

This clonotype was counted many times. The V gene is TRBV20-1, the J gene TRBJ1-2; 7 bases line up with TRBD1. With V trimmed by 6 bases and J by 4 bases, 2 bases remained unmatched. This CDR3 has 11 amino acids. Germline CDR1 DFQATT, CDR2 SNEGSKA (reference sequence). The CDR3 here is CSAGGSYGYTF. DNA of the CDR3: TGCAGTGCAGGGGGCAGCTATGGCTACACCTTC.

This clonotype was counted at least ten times. V usage is TRBV9 and J usage is TRBJ1-2; the D is unclear. The CDR3 totals 11 residues. Trimming removed 7 bases at V and 8 bases at J, with 12 bases between. Germline V gives CDR1 SGDLS, CDR2 YYNGEE. CDR3 region: CASGEQSGYTF. The CDR3 coding sequence is TGTGCCAGCGGTGAGCAGAGCGGCTACACCTTC.

This clonotype was seen many times. V gene TRBV2 combines with J gene TRBJ1-2, with D unclear. CDR1 is SNHLY and CDR2 is FYNNEI in the germline V gene. This CDR3 has 15 residues. V was trimmed by 7 bases and J by 8 bases, leaving 23 bases between them. As DNA, the CDR3 is TGTGCCAGCAAGCTGGCCCGGAACGCCCTATGGGGCTACACCTTC. This codes for CASKLARNALWGYTF.

This clonotype was seen at least ten times. This chain joins TRBV11-1 and TRBJ1-3; D gene ambiguous. The germline gives CDR1 SGHAT, CDR2 FQDESV (reference sequence). V was shortened by 5 bases and J by 0 bases, with 11 bases between the two germline ends. CDR3 length equals 15 residues. The CDR3 coding sequence is TGTGCCAGCAGCGAACAGCCTTACTCTGGAAACACCATATATTTT. Encoded protein: CASSEQPYSGNTIYF. Supplemented by reference TRBV11-1 and TRBJ1-3, the full variable domain reads EAEVAQSPRYKITEKSQAVAFWCDPISGHATLYWYRQILGQGPELLVQFQDESVVDDSQLPKDRFSAERLKGVDSTLKIQPAELGDSAMYLCASSEQPYSGNTIYFGEGSWLTVV.